The 25 T cell receptor beta chains in this list originate from one sample, sequenced in a study of regulatory dendritic cells for organ transplantation. Sequencing was performed with immunoSEQ multiplex PCR; in TCRdb, only in-frame clones are kept and a portion is missing. The sample comprises roughly 34,000 clones, 85% to 90% of which are singletons, and just over 0.06% rests with the top ten. Sequencing used naive CD4+ T cells from blood. Regarding subset: CD45RA+ naive T cells. All receptors come from a human donor in good health.

The chain uses TRBV6-1 and TRBJ2-3, with TRBD1 matching 7 bases. The CDR3 runs to 14 residues. The trim removed 8 bases at V and 2 bases at J, leaving 7 bases unmatched. Looked up from germline, CDR1 is MNHNS and CDR2 is SASEGT. This CDR3 is CASRPGQPTDTQYF. Here the CDR3 DNA reads TGTGCCAGCCGACCGGGACAGCCCACAGATACGCAGTATTTT.

V usage is TRBV7-2 and J usage is TRBJ2-7, with unresolved D. This CDR3 is 13 amino acids long. The V gene lost 1 base and the J gene lost 7 bases, with 11 bases spanning the gap. The germline gives CDR1 SGHTA, CDR2 FQGNSA. CDR3 nucleotide sequence: TGTGCCAGCAGCTTAGTCCAGGTCGGAGAGCAGTACTTC. Translation: CASSLVQVGEQYF. The whole variable domain, filled in from reference TRBV7-2 and TRBJ2-7, reads GAGVSQSPSNKVTEKGKDVELRCDPISGHTALYWYRQSLGQGLEFLIYFQGNSAPDKSGLPSDRFSAERTGGSVSTLTIQRTQQEDSAVYLCASSLVQVGEQYFGPGTRLTVT.

The CDR3 region has the DNA TGTGCCAGCAGTAACCAGGTGAACGGCTACACCTTC. Translated: CASSNQVNGYTF. The chain carries TRBV6-5 and TRBJ1-2, with D hard to call. The CDR3 is made up of 12 amino acids. Trimming shortened V by 5 bases and J by 8 bases, and 12 bases separated the two germline ends. Germline-derived CDR1 and CDR2 are MNHEY and SVGAGI.

The V call is TRBV12-5, the J call TRBJ2-2; 8 nucleotides agree with TRBD2. Trimming cost V 6 bases and J 6 bases; bases outside gene matches: 6. The germline V gene encodes CDR1 LGHNT and CDR2 FRNRAP. CDR3 size: 14 residues. The CDR3, as DNA: TGTGCTAGTGGGGTAGCGGGGCTCGCCGGGGAGCTGTTTTTT. The encoded protein is CASGVAGLAGELFF.

The rearrangement joins TRBV7-8 to TRBJ2-3; possible D gene TRBD2, 7 bases. CDR1 and CDR2 (germline): SGHVS, FQNEAQ. The CDR3 is 17 amino acids. V was cut by 1 base and J by 2 bases, with 16 bases left in between. CDR3 sequence (DNA): TGTGCCAGCAGCTTAGTGTTGGGGGGGCGCAACACAGATACGCAGTATTTT. Its translation is CASSLVLGGRNTDTQYF.

This sequence joins TRBV7-2 and TRBJ2-1; TRBD2 agrees at 13 bases. The germline CDR1 and CDR2 sequences are SGHTA and FQGNSA. V lost 5 bases to trimming and J lost 8 bases; unmatched junction nucleotides: 12. This CDR3 region has 17 residues. The CDR3 DNA reads as TGTGCCAGCAGCAATTTACCGGGACTAGCGGGGAGGCATGAGCAGTTCTTC. Residues: CASSNLPGLAGRHEQFF.

The chain uses TRBV19 and TRBJ1-5; D might be TRBD1 (6 bases). V lost 11 bases to trimming and J lost 5 bases, with 25 bases between them. Germline V gene sequence: CDR1 LNHDA, CDR2 SQIVND (reference sequence). This CDR3 has 16 amino acids. The CDR3 spells CAQEGWQGRVYQPQHF. Written as DNA, the CDR3 is TGTGCCCAGGAAGGTTGGCAGGGGCGAGTTTATCAGCCCCAGCATTTT. Using reference TRBV19 and TRBJ1-5 for the parts outside the CDR3, the full variable domain is DGGITQSPKYLFRKEGQNVTLSCEQNLNHDAMYWYRQDPGQGLRLIYYSQIVNDFQKGDIAEGYSVSREKKESFPLTVTSAQKNPTAFYLCAQEGWQGRVYQPQHFGDGTRLSIL.

The chain is built from TRBV5-1 and TRBJ2-1, with D perhaps matching TRBD2 (7 bases). The CDR3 totals 15 residues. Germline V lookup: CDR1 SGHRS, CDR2 YFSETQ. The ends were cut back, 5 bases at V and 4 bases at J, with 16 bases in the middle. CDR3: CASSTSGGLYNEQFF. The CDR3 region has the DNA TGCGCCAGCAGTACCTCGGGGGGCTTATACAATGAGCAGTTCTTC.

This chain uses TRBV11-2 with TRBJ2-1; the match to TRBD1 covers 9 bases. Germline V gene sequence: CDR1 SGHAT, CDR2 FQNNGV. V was pared by 4 bases and J by 4 bases, with 2 bases of the junction left unmatched. CDR3 length: 14 residues. This chain's CDR3 is CASSWDREYNEQFF. The CDR3 DNA sequence: TGTGCCAGCAGCTGGGACAGGGAATACAATGAGCAGTTCTTC.

The rearrangement links TRBV28 to TRBJ2-7; possibly TRBD1 or TRBD2 for D (6 bases each). The CDR3 runs 17 residues. The V gene's germline CDR1 is MDHEN and CDR2 SYDVKM. V was clipped by 6 bases and J by 4 bases, with 25 bases between them. The CDR3 region is CASRYLGGQTGLYEQYF. The CDR3 nucleotides read TGTGCCAGCAGATACCTTGGGGGGCAGACCGGATTGTACGAGCAGTACTTC.

V gene TRBV7-6 combines with J gene TRBJ1-4, with TRBD1 identical over 9 bases. J lost 8 bases, V lost 5 bases, and 6 bases had no gene match. The CDR3 runs to 14 residues. Germline CDR1 SGHVS, CDR2 FNYEAQ. In nucleotides, the CDR3 is TGTGCCAGCAGCCTTGGGACAGGGCAGGAAAAACTGTTTTTT. This encodes CASSLGTGQEKLFF.

V gene TRBV6-5 combines with J gene TRBJ2-7; TRBD2 aligns across 10 bases. The CDR3 totals 15 residues. Germline loops: CDR1 MNHEY, CDR2 SVGAGI. Losses at the gene ends were 4 bases for V and 5 bases for J; bases not matched to a gene: 8. The CDR3 spells CASSSPSGSSHEQYF. The CDR3 coding sequence is TGTGCCAGCAGTTCACCTAGCGGGAGTTCCCACGAGCAGTACTTC.

This chain connects TRBV2 to TRBJ2-1; D gene ambiguous. There are 14 residues in the CDR3. V was trimmed by 7 bases and J by 3 bases, leaving 13 bases between them. Germline-derived CDR1 and CDR2 are SNHLY and FYNNEI. As DNA, the CDR3 is TGTGCCAGCAAGGCCTCCGATGTCTACAATGAGCAGTTCTTC. Amino acid sequence: CASKASDVYNEQFF.

This clone has more than one count but fewer than ten. This sequence joins TRBV2 and TRBJ1-2; D might be TRBD1 (5 bases). CDR3 size: 12 residues. The ends were cut back, 7 bases at V and 8 bases at J, with 14 bases in the middle. Germline V gene sequence: CDR1 SNHLY, CDR2 FYNNEI. The CDR3 spells CASNMDNSGYTF. CDR3 DNA: TGTGCCAGCAACATGGACAACAGCGGCTACACCTTC.

The chain uses TRBV7-9 and TRBJ2-7; D may match TRBD1 or TRBD2 (6 bases each). The germline gives CDR1 SEHNR, CDR2 FQNEAQ (reference sequence). V was shortened by 5 bases and J by 6 bases, with 26 bases between the two germline ends. CDR3 size: 17 residues. In DNA, the CDR3 is TGTGCCAGCAGCCCCACCAAAGGCCCGTGGGGGGCCGGCGAGCAGTACTTC. Encoded protein: CASSPTKGPWGAGEQYF.

This clone was seen once. The chain uses TRBV7-2 and TRBJ2-1; 7 bases fit TRBD2. J was trimmed by 4 bases and V by 4 bases; bases with no gene match: 7. The CDR3 covers 15 residues. Germline V gives CDR1 SGHTA, CDR2 FQGNSA. CDR3 amino acids: CASSSEIAGYNEQFF. In DNA, the CDR3 is TGTGCCAGCAGCTCTGAGATAGCGGGTTACAATGAGCAGTTCTTC.

The gene calls are TRBV5-1 and TRBJ2-7, with D tentatively TRBD1 or TRBD2 (5 bases each). From germline, CDR1 is SGHRS and CDR2 YFSETQ. Trimming removed 2 bases from V and 5 bases from J, with 17 bases in between. The CDR3 loop spans 15 amino acids. The CDR3 here is CASSLEGSLDDEQYF. CDR3 DNA: TGCGCCAGCAGCTTAGAGGGGTCCTTAGATGACGAGCAGTACTTC.

The chain combines TRBV4-2 with TRBJ2-3; 8 nucleotides line up with TRBD2. The CDR3 totals 16 residues. Germline CDR1 and CDR2: LGHNA and YNFKEQ. The junction had 6 bases not matched to a gene; V was cut back by 1 base and J by 3 bases. The CDR3 protein is CASSQGDGRGTDTQYF. The DNA of the CDR3 is TGTGCCAGCAGCCAAGGGGACGGGAGGGGGACAGATACGCAGTATTTT.

V and J are TRBV19 and TRBJ2-7; either TRBD1 or TRBD2 may fit D (5 bases each). This CDR3 contains 15 residues. Germline values: CDR1 LNHDA, CDR2 SQIVND (reference sequence). Trimming left V 6 bases short and J 7 bases short, with 22 bases between. The DNA of the CDR3 is TGTGCCAGTAGCCCCCCGGGACGATCTTTGGATGAGCAGTACTTC. This sequence encodes CASSPPGRSLDEQYF.

The CDR3 DNA is TGTGCCAGCAGCAGGACCCCTCGGGGTATATACGAGCAGTACTTC. It codes for CASSRTPRGIYEQYF. The chain links TRBV6-5 to TRBJ2-7; D is possibly TRBD2 (5 bases). V shed 6 bases and J shed 4 bases, with 19 bases lying between them. This CDR3 region has 15 residues. Germline CDR1 and CDR2: MNHEY and SVGAGI.

The chain employs TRBV15 and TRBJ2-7; tentative D call: TRBD2 (6 bases). The V end was cut by 0 bases, the J end by 2 bases, with 14 bases between. Germline-derived CDR1 and CDR2 are LNHNV and YYDKDF (reference sequence). The CDR3 totals 16 residues. The CDR3 loop reads CATSRDLGGSPYEQYF. The CDR3 DNA reads as TGTGCCACCAGCAGAGATTTGGGGGGTAGCCCCTACGAGCAGTACTTC.

J is TRBJ2-7 and V is TRBV14, with 7 positions matching TRBD2. The CDR3 is 16 amino acids. Germline lookup yields CDR1 SGHDN and CDR2 FVKESK. The J segment lost 0 bases and the V segment lost 1 base, leaving 6 bases of the junction unmatched. The CDR3 DNA reads TGTGCCAGCAGCCAAGTGCCGCGCGGGAGCTCCTACGAGCAGTACTTC. Translating it yields CASSQVPRGSSYEQYF.

The rearrangement uses TRBV18 and TRBJ2-3; D perhaps matches TRBD2 (6 bases). The germline V gene encodes CDR1 KGHSH and CDR2 LQKENI. V was clipped by 3 bases and J by 0 bases, with 16 bases between them. The CDR3 sequence is 17 residues long. The CDR3 protein is CASSPPRRVDSTDTQYF. For the CDR3, the DNA is TGTGCCAGCTCACCTCCCAGGAGGGTGGATAGCACAGATACGCAGTATTTT.

The chain uses TRBV27 and TRBJ2-1, with TRBD2 identical over 9 bases. J gave up 3 bases and V 6 bases, and 6 bases lay outside the gene matches. The CDR3 totals 15 residues. Germline values: CDR1 MNHEY, CDR2 SMNVEV (reference sequence). The DNA of the CDR3 is TGTGCCAGCAGCACCGGGACTAGCAGCTACAATGAGCAGTTCTTC. It translates to CASSTGTSSYNEQFF.

This chain joins TRBV15 and TRBJ1-4; D might be TRBD1 (5 bases). Germline CDR1 is LNHNV and CDR2 is YYDKDF (reference sequence). The V end was cut by 0 bases, the J end by 6 bases, with 11 bases between. This CDR3 has 15 residues. The CDR3 sequence: CATSRDTGRDEKLFF. The CDR3 nucleotides read TGTGCCACCAGCAGAGATACAGGAAGAGATGAAAAACTGTTTTTT.